The 14 T cell receptor beta chains listed next were all sequenced from one sample in a study of regulatory T cells in long-lasting Graves disease. For TCR beta, libraries came from iRepertoire HTBI primers and Arm-PCR of CDR3 regions. Each CDR3 protein is one row after TCRdb ran MiXCR on the multiplex PCR reads. The sample lists almost 350,000 distinct CDR3 sequences, roughly a fifth occurring once. Time point given: persistent/refractory GD, antithyroid drugs over 5 years with positive TRAb. The TCR library was prepared using RNA isolated from PBMCs. The starting material was peripheral blood mononuclear cells (PBMCs), obtained when the disease was refractory, from a patient treated with antithyroid drugs. These receptors originate from a female donor with Graves disease.

The rearrangement links TRBV19 to TRBJ2-1, with D possibly being TRBD1 (8 bases). The CDR3 is 15 amino acids. Trimming removed 7 bases from V and 2 bases from J, with 15 bases in between. Germline V CDR1 and CDR2: LNHDA, SQIVND (reference sequence). CDR3: CASTPTGGAYNEQFF. Written as DNA, the CDR3 is TGTGCCAGTACCCCAACAGGGGGGGCCTACAATGAGCAGTTCTTC.

This clonotype was seen more than once but under ten times. The rearrangement links TRBV6-5 to TRBJ1-5; D unclear. Trimming took 2 bases from V and 4 from J, leaving 9 bases between them. From germline, CDR1 is MNHEY and CDR2 SVGAGI. The CDR3 extends over 14 amino acids. The CDR3 spells CASSYGRHNQPQHF. In DNA form, the CDR3 reads TGTGCCAGCAGTTACGGGCGGCATAATCAGCCCCAGCATTTT.

J is TRBJ2-1 and V is TRBV2, with D hard to call. Trimming took off 7 bases at V and 10 bases at J, with 11 bases between the two ends. The CDR3 contains 11 residues. Germline V gives CDR1 SNHLY, CDR2 FYNNEI. Written as DNA, the CDR3 is TGTGCCAGCAACCTCGGGCCAGAGCAGTTCTTC. Its translation: CASNLGPEQFF.

This chain uses TRBV30 with TRBJ1-2, with TRBD1 as a possible D gene (6 bases). The V gene lost 1 base and the J gene lost 1 base, with 16 bases spanning the gap. Germline assignment: CDR1 GTSNPN and CDR2 SVGIG (reference sequence). CDR3 length: 16 amino acids. The CDR3 DNA sequence: TGTGCCTGGAGTGCGTTACAGGGTCTCCGTAACTATGGCTACACCTTC. This sequence encodes CAWSALQGLRNYGYTF.

This clonotype has only a few counts. The genes are TRBV7-2 and TRBJ2-3; 8 bases are a match to TRBD2. The CDR3 sequence is 16 residues long. V trimming: 1 base; J trimming: 0 bases; junction bases outside the gene matches: 3. Per the germline V gene, CDR1 is SGHTA and CDR2 is FQGNSA. CDR3 sequence: CASSLVSGGSTDTQYF. Here the CDR3 DNA reads TGTGCCAGCAGCTTAGTAAGCGGGGGAAGCACAGATACGCAGTATTTT.

This clonotype appeared many times. The J gene is TRBJ1-2, the V gene TRBV12-3 or TRBV12-4; the D gene is possibly TRBD1 (5 bases). The CDR3 spans 13 residues. The V end was cut by 3 bases, the J end by 4 bases, with 9 bases between. The CDR3, as DNA: TGTGCCAGCAGTTTTGCCGGGGCCTATGGCTACACCTTC. Translated: CASSFAGAYGYTF.

This clonotype was counted at least ten times. The chain has TRBV20-1 and TRBJ1-1; D remains unclear. This CDR3 spans 13 amino acids. V lost 1 base to trimming and J lost 2 bases, with 8 bases between them. CDR1 DFQATT and CDR2 SNEGSKA come from the germline V gene (reference sequence). CDR3 in amino acids: CSARVFPNTEAFF. DNA of the CDR3: TGCAGTGCTAGAGTATTCCCAAACACTGAAGCTTTCTTT.

This clonotype was counted at least ten times. The V and J genes are TRBV20-1 and TRBJ1-5; no clear D. The CDR3 contains 13 residues. Germline assignment: CDR1 DFQATT and CDR2 SNEGSKA (reference sequence). Trimming took off 3 bases at V and 4 bases at J, with 10 bases between the two ends. CDR3 amino acids: CSARRQPNQPQHF. CDR3 bases: TGCAGTGCTAGGCGGCAGCCGAATCAGCCCCAGCATTTT.

This clonotype was seen ten or more times. This chain connects TRBV20-1 to TRBJ1-2; D ambiguous. This CDR3 comprises 12 residues. Trimming took off 4 bases at V and 12 bases at J, with 18 bases between the two ends. Germline V lookup: CDR1 DFQATT, CDR2 SNEGSKA (reference sequence). CDR3 sequence: CSAIPRTEENTF. CDR3 coding DNA: TGCAGTGCTATTCCAAGGACCGAAGAAAACACCTTC.

This clonotype was seen repeatedly, ten times or more. The chain links TRBV11-3 to TRBJ1-4; D is perhaps TRBD1 (5 bases). With 0 bases removed from V and 6 bases from J, the gap between germline ends came to 8 bases. Germline V gene data show CDR1 as SGHNT and CDR2 as YENEEA. The CDR3 covers 14 residues. CDR3 amino acids: CASSLDRVDEKLFF. Here the CDR3 DNA reads TGTGCCAGCAGCTTAGACAGGGTTGATGAAAAACTGTTTTTT.

This clonotype was observed at least ten times. The gene calls are TRBV6-2 or TRBV6-3 and TRBJ1-2; D remains unclear. This CDR3 has 13 amino acids. V lost 3 bases and J lost 0, with 5 bases in between. Germline lookup yields CDR1 MNHEY and CDR2 SVGEGT. CDR3: CASSYNSNYGYTF. The DNA of the CDR3 is TGTGCCAGCAGTTATAATTCTAACTATGGCTACACCTTC.

This clonotype was counted ten times or more. The chain links TRBV19 to TRBJ1-1, with 7 bases that match TRBD1. CDR1 is LNHDA and CDR2 is SQIVND in the germline V gene (reference sequence). This CDR3 is built from 15 residues. The V and J ends lost 2 bases and 5 bases, in that order; junction bases with no gene match: 8. The CDR3 DNA reads TGTGCCAGTAGTATACCTAGACAGGGAGGGACTGAAGCTTTCTTT. Translation gives CASSIPRQGGTEAFF.

The sample holds many counts of this clonotype. This chain links TRBV28 with TRBJ1-1; D gene uncertain. The CDR3 covers 13 residues. Germline loops: CDR1 MDHEN, CDR2 SYDVKM. With 2 bases removed from V and 2 bases from J, the gap between germline ends came to 6 bases. This CDR3 is CASSLRPNTEAFF. CDR3 bases: TGTGCCAGCAGTTTACGACCTAACACTGAAGCTTTCTTT.

Worth noting for this clonotype: A much larger clone differs from this one at a single base, so this may be a read error. Lacking the conserved final phenylalanine or tryptophan, this CDR3 likely reflects a read error. The chain links TRBV19 to TRBJ1-5, with a tentative D call TRBD1 (5 bases). Germline CDR1 LNHDA, CDR2 SQIVND (reference sequence). The V and J ends lost 6 bases and 0 bases respectively, with 15 bases between them. The CDR3 is 16 residues long. The CDR3 nucleotides are TGTGCCAGTAGAGGCCTCCGGGGCCATAGCAATCAGCCCCAGCATCTT. Translating it yields CASRGLRGHSNQPQHL.